Listed here are 4 T cell receptor beta chains from one sample, sequenced in a study of PD-L1 blockade in urothelial cancer. Here immunoSEQ multiplex PCR was the method, and the copy in TCRdb shows in-frame clones only, minus some. The sample carries some 38,000 clones, around 81% recorded once. Time point noted: pretreatment peripheral blood. Here the sequenced sample was PBMCs, taken around atezolizumab (anti-PD-L1) treatment. The source is an elderly man with urothelial cancer.

V gene TRBV5-6 combines with J gene TRBJ1-3, with D possibly being TRBD1 (6 bases). Germline CDR1 reads SGHDT; CDR2 reads YYEEEE. With 0 bases removed from V and 0 bases from J, the gap between germline ends came to 13 bases. This CDR3 region has 17 residues. The CDR3 reads CASSLDSTGYSGNTIYF. As DNA, the CDR3 is TGTGCCAGCAGCTTGGACTCCACAGGGTACTCTGGAAACACCATATATTTT.

The V and J genes are TRBV5-1 and TRBJ2-1; 16 nucleotides align to TRBD2. CDR3 size: 17 residues. Germline CDR1 and CDR2: SGHRS and YFSETQ. Trimming took 1 base from V and 9 from J; bases not matched to a gene: 7. The CDR3 here is CASSLRGGLAGGVEQFF. CDR3 coding DNA: TGCGCCAGCAGCTTGAGGGGGGGACTAGCGGGAGGGGTTGAGCAGTTCTTC.

The chain is built from TRBV10-1 and TRBJ2-5; D is unresolved. The CDR3 length is 14 residues. Germline V gene data show CDR1 as WNHNN and CDR2 as SYGVQD (reference sequence). The V end lost 0 bases, the J end lost 2 bases, and 7 bases lay between the germline ends. The CDR3 DNA follows: TGCGCCAGCAGTGAGTCCCACGGTCAAGAGACCCAGTACTTC. Amino acids: CASSESHGQETQYF.

The chain uses TRBV5-1 and TRBJ2-2, with 8 positions matching TRBD2. This CDR3 is built from 15 residues. Trimming removed 3 bases from V and 4 bases from J; junction bases left unmatched: 5. Germline loops: CDR1 SGHRS, CDR2 YFSETQ. CDR3 in amino acids: CASSWAGGGTGELFF. The CDR3 nucleotides read TGCGCCAGCAGCTGGGCGGGAGGAGGCACCGGGGAGCTGTTTTTT.